The present T cell receptor beta chain was sequenced within a study of blood T cell repertoires in COVID-19 (dated by TCRdb to the early 2020s). With respect to the entire study: Collaborator samples came from the United States, Italy and Spain and covered acute and convalescent phases of COVID-19. The dataset comprised deeply sampled blood TCRbeta repertoires from subjects exposed to, actively infected with, or recovered from COVID-19. Where available, HLA class I and class II types were taken from metadata supplied by the sample provider and were not determined by assay-based typing. Samples were obtained from the ongoing ImmuneRACE study (first 160 participants) and from 1,000 to 1,500 subjects provided by 6 global collaborators. A de-identified subject ID, COVID-19 status, age in years and sex were almost always included in the sample metadata. A freely available public database, intended as a resource for researchers studying the immune response to SARS-CoV-2, is where the repertoires were released. The prospective study material was composed of cDNA or gDNA derived from T cells, B-cell-depleted T cells, or PBMCs. Overall study outcomes, separate from this receptor: The amount of clinical and demographic metadata varied by source and participant and was provided uncurated.

Each collaborating institution followed its own protocols to collect whole blood in K2EDTA tubes. For TCRbeta analysis, collaborators shipped samples in one of three forms: frozen whole blood, isolated PBMCs, or DNA extracted from either of those sample types. CDR1 and CDR2 were assigned from the germline V gene as SGHTA and FQGTGA. At the junction V is shortened by 2 bases and J by 1 base, with 13 bases in between. The CDR3 numbers 16 residues from cysteine through phenylalanine. Left in the record is the CDR3 DNA by itself, 48 bases read in frame from the first base. Concerning this clone: The antigen it recognizes is unknown. Per-base quality was not reported, and no clone a single base away is much larger than it.

TCRbeta CDR3 regions were amplified from genomic DNA by means of the immunoSEQ Assay, a bias-controlled multiplex PCR. The source study handled its data this way. Nucleated cell counts per sample were estimated from amplification of reference gene primers within the assay. Sequence reads were collapsed and filtered to measure the absolute abundance of every unique TCRbeta CDR3 rearrangement. Productive Simpson clonality was computed per sample as the square root of Simpson's diversity index over productive rearrangements. Sourced from immuneACCESS, this table was stored by TCRdb with only in-frame sequences that have V and J called. A share of the clones is absent; for the studies checked, an unresolved V gene accounts for under half, and the remainder has no known explanation. That table gives V, J and clone size, and the DNA gave D and trimming. The sample yields a few hundred thousand clones; about 85% were counted once. The ten largest account for roughly 2.1% of the sample.

The chain is encoded by TRBV7-3 joined to TRBJ2-3; TRBD1 is a weak D gene call, 5 bases matching. This TCR came from a man aged 18 to 29 with active or convalescent COVID-19. The material sequenced was peripheral blood. The DNA reads as follows: TGTGCCAGCAGCTTATACGCTGGCAGGGGCACAGATACGCAGTATTTT. It encodes CASSLYAGRGTDTQYF.